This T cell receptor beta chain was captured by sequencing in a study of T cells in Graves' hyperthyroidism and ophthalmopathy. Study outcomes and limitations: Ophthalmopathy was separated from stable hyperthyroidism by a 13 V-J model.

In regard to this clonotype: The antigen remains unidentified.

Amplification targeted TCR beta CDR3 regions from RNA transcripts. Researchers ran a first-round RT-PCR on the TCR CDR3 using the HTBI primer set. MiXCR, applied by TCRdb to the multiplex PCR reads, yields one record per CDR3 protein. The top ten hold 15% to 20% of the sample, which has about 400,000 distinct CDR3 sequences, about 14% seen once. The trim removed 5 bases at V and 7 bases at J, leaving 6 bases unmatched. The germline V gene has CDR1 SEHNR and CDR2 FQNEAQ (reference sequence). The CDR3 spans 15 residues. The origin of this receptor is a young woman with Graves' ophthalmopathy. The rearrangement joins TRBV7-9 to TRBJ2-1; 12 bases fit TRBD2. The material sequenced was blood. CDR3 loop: CASSPRLAGVNEQFF. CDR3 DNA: TGTGCCAGCAGCCCCCGACTAGCGGGAGTGAATGAGCAGTTCTTC. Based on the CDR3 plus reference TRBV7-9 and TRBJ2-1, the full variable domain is DTGVSQNPRHKITKRGQNVTFRCDPISEHNRLYWYRQTLGQGPEFLTYFQNEAQLEKSRLLSDRFSAERPKGSFSTLEIQRTEQGDSAMYLCASSPRLAGVNEQFFGPGTRLTVL.